This TCR beta chain emerged from a study of blood T cells in healthy people across ages. The CDR3 is 15 residues long. Germline CDR1 LGHDT, CDR2 YNNKEL (reference sequence). A second 7 to 11 cycle PCR used barcoded and J-beta primers. CDR3-containing paired-end reads numbered at least 2.5 million in each sample. TCRdb reprocessed the 5' RACE reads via MiXCR and lists one record per CDR3 protein. The sample includes roughly 500,000 distinct CDR3 sequences, roughly a quarter of them seen just once. Findings and limits, study-wide: Diversity was estimated from one million T cells, and these estimates were considered underestimates. There was no known CMV status for donors, so expanded clonotype changes were possibly confounded.

Donor samples were obtained from healthy Caucasian individuals from Russia, aged roughly 6 to 95. This clonotype occurred once. Its antigen is unknown. This receptor was taken from a woman in her seventies in good health. V and J are TRBV3-1 and TRBJ2-1; 12 nucleotides line up with TRBD2. The tail of the sequence fits TRBJ2-5 better, so the J call may be wrong. Input material: blood. The DNA of the CDR3 is TGTGCCAGCACATGGACTAGCGGGGATCAAGAGACCCAGTACTTC. Translated, it gives CASTWTSGDQETQYF.